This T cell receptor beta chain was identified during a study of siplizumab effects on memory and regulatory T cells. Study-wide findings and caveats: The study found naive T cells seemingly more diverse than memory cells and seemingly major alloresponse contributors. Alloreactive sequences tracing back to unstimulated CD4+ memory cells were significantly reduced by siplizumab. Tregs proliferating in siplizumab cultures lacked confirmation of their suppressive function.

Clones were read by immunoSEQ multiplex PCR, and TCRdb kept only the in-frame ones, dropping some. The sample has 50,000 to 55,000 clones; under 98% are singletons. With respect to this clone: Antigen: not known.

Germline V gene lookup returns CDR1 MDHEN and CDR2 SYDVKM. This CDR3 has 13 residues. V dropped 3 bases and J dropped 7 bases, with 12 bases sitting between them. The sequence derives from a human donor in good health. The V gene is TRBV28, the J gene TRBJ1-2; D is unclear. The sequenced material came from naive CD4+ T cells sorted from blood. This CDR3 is CASSLGGKGGYTF. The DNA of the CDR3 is TGTGCCAGCAGTTTGGGCGGAAAAGGTGGCTACACCTTC.